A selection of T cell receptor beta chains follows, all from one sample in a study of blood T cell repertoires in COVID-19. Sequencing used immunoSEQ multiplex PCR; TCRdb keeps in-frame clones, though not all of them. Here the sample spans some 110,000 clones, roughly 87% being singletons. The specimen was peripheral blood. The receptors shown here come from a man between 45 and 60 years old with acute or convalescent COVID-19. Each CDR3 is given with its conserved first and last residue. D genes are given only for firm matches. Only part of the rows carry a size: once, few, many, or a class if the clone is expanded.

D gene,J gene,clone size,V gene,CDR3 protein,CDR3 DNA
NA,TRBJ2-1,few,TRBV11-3,CASSANSAYNEQFF,TGTGCCAGCAGCGCCAATTCGGCCTACAATGAGCAGTTCTTC
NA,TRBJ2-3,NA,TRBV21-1,CASSNAGPPLWVRTDTQYF,TGTGCCAGCAGCAACGCGGGACCCCCTTTGTGGGTTCGCACAGATACGCAGTATTTT
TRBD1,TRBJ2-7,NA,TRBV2,CASRGTGDLRGQYF,TGTGCCAGCAGGGGGACAGGGGATCTACGAGGGCAGTACTTC
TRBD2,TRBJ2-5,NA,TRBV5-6,CASSLWSSGGSETQYF,TGTGCCAGCAGCTTGTGGTCCAGCGGGGGGTCAGAGACCCAGTACTTC
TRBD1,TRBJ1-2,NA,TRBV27,CASRGTGGNYGYTF,TGTGCCAGCCGAGGGACAGGGGGAAACTATGGCTACACCTTC
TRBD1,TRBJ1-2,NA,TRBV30,CAWSVHRGQGYGYTF,TGTGCCTGGAGTGTGCACAGGGGGCAAGGTTATGGCTACACCTTC
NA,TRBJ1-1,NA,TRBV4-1,CASSQEGARNEAFF,TGCGCCAGCAGCCAAGAAGGGGCGCGGAATGAAGCTTTCTTT
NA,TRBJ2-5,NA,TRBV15,CATSRGVQETQYF,TGTGCCACCAGCAGGGGAGTACAAGAGACCCAGTACTTC
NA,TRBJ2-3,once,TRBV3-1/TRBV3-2,CASSLVSTDTQYF,TGTGCCAGCAGCCTAGTTTCCACAGATACGCAGTATTTT
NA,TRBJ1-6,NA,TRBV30,CAGDRGADNSPLHF,TGTGCCGGAGATCGGGGGGCGGATAATTCACCCCTCCACTTT
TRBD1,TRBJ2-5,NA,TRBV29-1,CSVAGQGGETQYF,TGCAGCGTCGCGGGACAGGGGGGCGAGACCCAGTACTTC
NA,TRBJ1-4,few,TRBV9,CASSGDSQGKLFF,TGTGCCAGCAGCGGAGACAGTCAAGGGAAACTGTTTTTT
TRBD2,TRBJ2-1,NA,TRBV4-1,CASSPSGGREQFF,TGCGCCAGCAGCCCGTCGGGGGGGAGAGAGCAGTTCTTC
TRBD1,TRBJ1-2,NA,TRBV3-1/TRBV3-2,CASSQNGQVNYGYTF,TGTGCCAGCAGCCAAAACGGACAGGTTAACTATGGCTACACCTTC
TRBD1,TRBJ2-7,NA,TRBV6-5,CASSLRGREQYF,TGTGCCAGCAGCCTCAGGGGGCGCGAGCAGTACTTC
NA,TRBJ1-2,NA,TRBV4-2,CASSPGSLVSNYGYTF,TGTGCCAGCAGCCCTGGTAGTCTGGTGTCGAACTATGGCTACACCTTC
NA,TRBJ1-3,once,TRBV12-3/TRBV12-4,CASSTSGNTIYF,TGTGCCAGCAGTACAAGTGGAAACACCATATATTTT
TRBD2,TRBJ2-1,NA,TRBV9,CASSVGLAGGNEQFF,TGTGCCAGCAGCGTAGGACTAGCGGGAGGGAATGAGCAGTTCTTC
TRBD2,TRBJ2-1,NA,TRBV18,CASSPGREGPRDEQFF,TGTGCCAGCTCACCGGGCCGGGAGGGCCCCCGGGATGAGCAGTTCTTC
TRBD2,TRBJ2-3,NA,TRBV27,CASSIGLAGVEADTQYF,TGTGCCAGCAGTATCGGACTAGCGGGAGTAGAGGCAGATACGCAGTATTTT
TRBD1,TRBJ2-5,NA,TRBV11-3,CASSFKGGQGLQETQYF,TGTGCCAGCAGCTTCAAGGGGGGACAGGGGTTGCAAGAGACCCAGTACTTC
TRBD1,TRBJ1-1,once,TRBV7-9,CASSPGRDRPNTEAFF,TGTGCCAGCAGCCCAGGCCGGGACAGACCGAACACTGAAGCTTTCTTT
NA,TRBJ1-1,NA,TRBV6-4,CASSEEATVNTEAFF,TGTGCCAGCAGTGAGGAAGCAACAGTGAACACTGAAGCTTTCTTT
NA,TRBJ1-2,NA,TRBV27,CASSSWGESYGYTF,TGTGCCAGCAGTTCCTGGGGGGAGAGCTATGGCTACACCTTC
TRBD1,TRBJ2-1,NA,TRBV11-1,CASSLASGGYNEQFF,TGTGCCAGCAGCTTAGCTTCAGGGGGCTACAATGAGCAGTTCTTC
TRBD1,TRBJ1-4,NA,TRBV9,CASSVQGDDEKLFF,TGTGCCAGCAGCGTACAGGGGGATGACGAAAAACTGTTTTTT
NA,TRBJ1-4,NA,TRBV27,CASKKTGTSSAVGEKLFF,TGTGCCAGCAAGAAGACAGGTACCTCCTCGGCAGTCGGCGAAAAACTGTTTTTT
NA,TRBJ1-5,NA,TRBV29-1,CSVLSGISNQPQHF,TGCAGCGTTCTTTCAGGCATTAGCAATCAGCCCCAGCATTTT
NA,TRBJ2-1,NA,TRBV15,CATSRDKWSSYNEQFF,TGTGCCACCAGCAGAGATAAATGGAGCTCCTACAATGAGCAGTTCTTC
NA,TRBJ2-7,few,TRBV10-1,CASSENGYEQYF,TGCGCCAGCAGTGAAAACGGGTACGAGCAGTACTTC
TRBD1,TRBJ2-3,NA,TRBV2,CASSRPGQGARADTQYF,TGTGCCAGCAGTAGACCGGGACAGGGGGCTCGAGCAGATACGCAGTATTTT
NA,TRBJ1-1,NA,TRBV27,CASSRFGPTEAFF,TGTGCCAGCAGTAGATTTGGGCCCACTGAAGCTTTCTTT
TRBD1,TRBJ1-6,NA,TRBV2,CASKEQGVNSPLHF,TGTGCCAGCAAGGAACAGGGGGTGAATTCACCCCTCCACTTT
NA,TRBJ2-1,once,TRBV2,CASSVGGYNEQFF,TGTGCCAGCAGTGTCGGCGGATACAATGAGCAGTTCTTC
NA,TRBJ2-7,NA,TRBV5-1,CASRLYKTYEQYF,TGCGCCAGCAGGCTATATAAGACCTACGAGCAGTACTTC
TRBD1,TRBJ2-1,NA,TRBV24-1,CATVKDRGASYNEQFF,TGTGCCACCGTTAAAGACAGGGGCGCCTCCTACAATGAGCAGTTCTTC
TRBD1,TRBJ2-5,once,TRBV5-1,CASSYGQDQETQYF,TGCGCCAGCAGCTACGGACAGGATCAAGAGACCCAGTACTTC
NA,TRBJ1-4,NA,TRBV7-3,CASSSRANEKLFF,TGTGCCAGCAGCAGCCGGGCTAATGAAAAACTGTTTTTT
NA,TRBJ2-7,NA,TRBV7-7,CASSPGAGDEQYF,TGTGCTAGCAGCCCCGGAGCTGGAGACGAGCAGTACTTC